What follows describes a single TCR beta chain. Its antigen is as yet unknown. TCRdb's table, derived via immunoSEQ multiplex PCR, lists solely in-frame clones and lacks some. The top ten hold approximately 0.93% of the sample, which has 20,000 to 25,000 clones, 82% seen once. These data are taken from a study of graft-versus-host responses after intestinal transplantation. Turning to the study itself: The whole recipient group had anti-thymocyte globulin induction followed by tacrolimus and steroids for around three years. Whole-study results and caveats: Among recipient marrow samples, GvH clones were found; some appeared first in ileum or blood. Allografts of one patient group, those with graft-donor T cell macrochimerism, had high graft-versus-host to host-versus-graft clonal ratios. Early post-transplant falls in HvG clones accompanied the peak levels of circulating GvH clones.

V shed 6 bases, J shed 5 bases, and the junction held 7 bases outside the gene matches. CDR3 length: 14 residues. Germline CDR1 MDHEN, CDR2 SYDVKM. The chain recombines TRBV28 with TRBJ1-1; 9 bases are shared with TRBD1. This sample comprised unstimulated CD8+ T cells sorted from spleen or lymph node cells, obtained before transplant. The origin of this receptor is a human donor who was the organ donor for an intestinal transplant. This chain's CDR3 is CASSYDRGTTEAFF. DNA of the CDR3: TGTGCCAGCAGCTACGACAGGGGGACAACTGAAGCTTTCTTT.